The 5 T cell receptor beta chains presented below share a single source sample, sequenced in a study of regulatory T cells in long-lasting Graves disease (dated by TCRdb to the early 2020s). According to the study, the label for this sample's time point signals: newly diagnosed GD, antithyroid drugs for less than 3 months. RNA was extracted from PBMCs in TRIzol for both TCR sequencing and RNA sequencing. The receptor library was made with multiplex PCR. These reads were obtained on an Illumina HiSeq 4000. CDR3 regions were amplified by Arm-PCR with iRepertoire HTBI primers to construct TCR beta libraries. TCRdb redid the processing of the public reads, applying fastp at Q25 and MiXCR, and retained in-frame beta chains. A single entry per CDR3 protein holds the most common genes and DNA from its merged rows. Here the sample has some 600,000 distinct CDR3 sequences; 15% to 20% occur a single time. 9.5% to 15% of the sample is held by the ten biggest clonotypes.

These data are also associated with another study on T cells in Graves' hyperthyroidism and ophthalmopathy.

This specimen was peripheral blood mononuclear cells (PBMCs), taken at new diagnosis, from a patient treated with antithyroid drugs. These receptors originate from a man aged 18-30 years with Graves disease. Donor details come from another sample of the same person, matched by shared clones.

Notes on this clonotype: One end of the junction fails to match germline, which may point to a read error. CDR3 loop: CASGLDQGSSYNEQSF. Written as DNA, the CDR3 is TGTGCTAGTGGTTTGGATCAGGGAAGCTCCTACAATGAGCAGTCCTTC. The genes are TRBV12-5 and TRBJ2-1; a possible D gene is TRBD1 (5 bases). The germline gives CDR1 LGHNT, CDR2 FRNRAP. This CDR3 spans 16 amino acids.

DNA for the CDR3: TGTGCCAGCATCTCAACCACTGAAGCTTTCTTT. It specifies CASISTTEAFF. The genes are TRBV2 and TRBJ1-1, with unresolved D. This CDR3 has 11 residues. Germline V gene lookup returns CDR1 SNHLY and CDR2 FYNNEI. Trimming removed 7 bases at V and 4 bases at J, with 7 bases between.

Note on this clonotype: One base separates it from a far larger clone, so it is likely a read error. The V and J genes are TRBV2 and TRBJ2-1, with D perhaps matching TRBD1 (5 bases). V gave up 10 bases and J gave up 10 bases, with 20 bases separating them. Per germline, CDR1 SNHLY and CDR2 FYNNEI. This CDR3 contains 13 residues. This CDR3 reads CATSTGQGYEQFF. The CDR3, as DNA: TGTGCCACCTCAACCGGGCAGGGCTACGAGCAGTTCTTC.

This clonotype was counted a few times. This chain joins TRBV11-1 and TRBJ2-6; TRBD1 aligns across 8 bases. After removal of 5 bases from V and 2 bases from J, the junction contained 8 bases not matched to a gene. Germline CDR1 reads SGHAT; CDR2 reads FQDESV (reference sequence). The CDR3 spans 17 residues. The CDR3 here is CASSGRQGSPGANVLTF. The CDR3 region has the DNA TGTGCCAGCAGCGGTCGACAGGGGAGCCCTGGGGCCAACGTCCTGACTTTC.

Many counts were recorded for this clonotype. The chain is built from TRBV5-1 and TRBJ2-7; D remains ambiguous. Germline V gives CDR1 SGHRS, CDR2 YFSETQ. The CDR3 totals 17 residues. Trimming left V 1 base short and J 3 bases short, with 20 bases between. CDR3 sequence (DNA): TGCGCCAGCAGCTTGTCTGCGGCAGCATTGGGTGGCTACGAGCAGTACTTC. This encodes CASSLSAAALGGYEQYF. Looking up the rest from reference TRBV5-1 and TRBJ2-7 gives the full variable domain: KAGVTQTPRYLIKTRGQQVTLSCSPISGHRSVSWYQQTPGQGLQFLFEYFSETQRNKGNFPGRFSGRQFSNSRSEMNVSTLELGDSALYLCASSLSAAALGGYEQYFGPGTRLTVT.